Following are 25 T cell receptor beta chains from one sample sequenced in a study of memory CD8 T cells in hepatitis C reinfection. TCRdb's table, derived via immunoSEQ multiplex PCR, lists solely in-frame clones and lacks some. The sample has tens of thousands of clones; more than 75% are singletons. Time point here: peak reinfection, 3 to 8 weeks after reinfection detection. Sorted cells were sequenced directly ex vivo without any in vitro expansion. Sequencing was carried out using naive CD8+ T cells sorted from blood. The receptors come from a man aged 18 to 30 with hepatitis C virus infection.

This clone was counted only a few times. The chain combines TRBV4-1 with TRBJ1-1; D ambiguous. The CDR3 is made up of 15 amino acids. With 0 bases removed from V and 0 bases from J, the gap between germline ends came to 8 bases. Germline V lookup: CDR1 MGHRA, CDR2 YSYEKL. The CDR3 loop reads CASSQDGGLNTEAFF. CDR3 nucleotides: TGCGCCAGCAGCCAAGACGGAGGTCTGAACACTGAAGCTTTCTTT.

The chain joins TRBV9 to TRBJ2-3, with 10 bases identical to TRBD2. The CDR3 is 17 residues long. Germline V lookup: CDR1 SGDLS, CDR2 YYNGEE. The V segment lost 4 bases and the J segment 2 bases; nucleotides outside the gene matches: 10. The CDR3 spells CASSPSGGLTATDTQYF. CDR3 coding DNA: TGTGCCAGCAGCCCTAGCGGGGGCCTCACCGCCACAGATACGCAGTATTTT.

The chain uses TRBV5-6 and TRBJ2-7; 14 nucleotides line up with TRBD2. Germline trimming cut 3 bases from V and 9 bases from J; bases unmatched to any gene: 8. CDR1 is SGHDT, CDR2 YYEEEE, per germline. The CDR3 totals 15 residues. The CDR3 region has the DNA TGTGCCAGCAGCTCGACTAGCGGGGGGGGCCGGGCGCAGTACGTC. Residues: CASSSTSGGGRAQYV.

This sequence joins TRBV10-3 and TRBJ2-3, with 8 bases fitting TRBD2. With V trimmed by 7 bases and J by 2 bases, 5 bases remained unmatched. From germline, CDR1 is ENHRY and CDR2 SYGVKD. The length of the CDR3 is 14 residues. CDR3 in DNA: TGTGCCATCATGGAAGCGGGAGCCACAGATACGCAGTATTTT. Its protein product is CAIMEAGATDTQYF.

This clone showed up just once. V is TRBV28 and J is TRBJ2-2; unclear D gene. The V end was cut by 2 bases, the J end by 1 base, with 8 bases between. The CDR3 consists of 15 residues. Germline-derived CDR1 and CDR2 are MDHEN and SYDVKM. CDR3 in DNA: TGTGCCAGCAGTTTAGGAGATAGGAACACCGGGGAGCTGTTTTTT. Amino acid sequence: CASSLGDRNTGELFF.

This chain links TRBV27 with TRBJ1-5, with D possibly TRBD1 on 6 matching bases. CDR1 and CDR2 from the germline V gene are MNHEY and SMNVEV (reference sequence). The CDR3 runs 15 residues. Trimming removed 8 bases at V and 10 bases at J, with 24 bases between. CDR3 sequence reads: CASSPSPGEKGPQHF. CDR3 nucleotides: TGTGCCAGCTCTCCCAGCCCAGGGGAGAAGGGCCCCCAGCATTTT.

With respect to this clone: Other nucleotide sequences in the sample specify the same CDR3. J is TRBJ1-4 and V is TRBV9, with D possibly matching TRBD1 (5 bases). This CDR3 is 14 amino acids long. Germline V lookup: CDR1 SGDLS, CDR2 YYNGEE. The V end was cut by 0 bases, the J end by 4 bases, with 7 bases between. The DNA of the CDR3 is TGTGCCAGCAGCGTAGGGGGGGTTAATGAAAAACTGTTTTTT. Translated, it gives CASSVGGVNEKLFF.

This chain joins TRBV15 and TRBJ2-1, with 9 bases lining up with TRBD2. This CDR3 contains 17 residues. V shed 0 bases, J shed 6 bases, and the junction held 9 bases outside the gene matches. Germline-derived CDR1 and CDR2 are LNHNV and YYDKDF (reference sequence). The CDR3 here is CATSRDRGAGGTNEQFF. The CDR3 DNA follows: TGTGCCACCAGCAGAGATCGTGGGGCGGGGGGGACCAATGAGCAGTTCTTC. The full variable domain, completed using reference TRBV15 and TRBJ2-1, is DAMVIQNPRYQVTQFGKPVTLSCSQTLNHNVMYWYQQKSSQAPKLLFHYYDKDFNNEADTPDNFQSRRPNTSFCFLDIRSPGLGDTAMYLCATSRDRGAGGTNEQFFGPGTRLTVL.

The chain recombines TRBV4-1 with TRBJ1-2; TRBD1 matches 7 bases. CDR1 and CDR2 from the germline V gene are MGHRA and YSYEKL. V shed 0 bases and J 1 base; nucleotides not matched to a gene: 5. The CDR3 extends over 16 amino acids. CDR3: CASSQDGGQLNYGYTF. The CDR3 bases are TGCGCCAGCAGCCAAGATGGGGGACAGCTTAACTATGGCTACACCTTC.

The chain is built from TRBV6-1 and TRBJ1-4, with 9 bases that match TRBD1. This CDR3 is 16 amino acids long. Germline values: CDR1 MNHNS, CDR2 SASEGT. V shed 1 base, J shed 6 bases, and the junction held 6 bases outside the gene matches. The CDR3 region has the DNA TGTGCCAGCAGTGAAGGGTGGACAGGGGCCTATGAAAAACTGTTTTTT. It encodes CASSEGWTGAYEKLFF.

V gene TRBV9 combines with J gene TRBJ1-2; 7 nucleotides line up with TRBD1. The CDR3 consists of 13 residues. CDR1 is SGDLS and CDR2 is YYNGEE in the germline V gene. The ends lost 4 bases at V and 7 bases at J; junction bases unmatched: 7. The CDR3 nucleotides read TGTGCCAGCAGCCTGTTGGACAGGAGTGGCTACACCTTC. Its protein is CASSLLDRSGYTF.

The chain couples TRBV4-1 to TRBJ2-7; the match to TRBD2 covers 8 bases. This CDR3 contains 15 residues. With V trimmed by 0 bases and J by 3 bases, 4 bases remained unmatched. From germline, CDR1 is MGHRA and CDR2 YSYEKL. CDR3 region: CASSQEMAGGYEQYV. Here the CDR3 DNA reads TGCGCCAGCAGCCAAGAGATGGCGGGGGGCTACGAGCAGTACGTC.

The chain couples TRBV5-1 to TRBJ2-4; 12 nucleotides agree with TRBD1. Looked up from germline, CDR1 is SGHRS and CDR2 is YFSETQ. The CDR3 covers 16 residues. V shed 5 bases and J 2 bases; nucleotides not matched to a gene: 5. CDR3 residues: CASRAGTGGPKNIQYF. In DNA, the CDR3 is TGCGCCAGCAGGGCGGGGACAGGGGGCCCCAAAAACATTCAGTACTTC.

The rearrangement joins TRBV7-3 to TRBJ2-1, with D tentatively TRBD2 (6 bases). The V and J ends lost 3 bases and 2 bases respectively, with 11 bases between them. Germline values: CDR1 SGHTA, CDR2 FQGTGA. The CDR3 is 15 residues long. CDR3 loop: CASSFSGTAYNEQFF. The CDR3 region has the DNA TGTGCCAGCAGCTTTAGCGGCACCGCCTACAATGAGCAGTTCTTC.

The chain uses TRBV7-2 and TRBJ1-5; 9 nucleotides align to TRBD1. The CDR3 spans 15 residues. Trimming removed 5 bases from V and 7 bases from J; junction bases left unmatched: 9. Looked up from germline, CDR1 is SGHTA and CDR2 is FQGNSA. CDR3 sequence (DNA): TGTGCCAGCAGCGCGGACAGGGGCGAGGCGCAGCCCCAGCATTTT. Encoded protein: CASSADRGEAQPQHF.

On this clone: This CDR3 is also generated by other DNA sequences in the sample. The genes are TRBV10-1 and TRBJ2-2; no definite D call. This CDR3 spans 12 amino acids. Germline V gene lookup returns CDR1 WNHNN and CDR2 SYGVQD (reference sequence). The V end lost 9 bases, the J end lost 4 bases, and 9 bases lay between the germline ends. This chain's CDR3 is CASSLGTGELFF. The CDR3 coding sequence is TGCGCCAGTTCCCTCGGCACCGGGGAGCTGTTTTTT.

This chain links TRBV11-3 with TRBJ2-1; perhaps TRBD1 as D (5 bases). Per germline, CDR1 SGHNT and CDR2 YENEEA. Trimming stripped 1 base from V and 9 bases from J, with 10 bases between. This CDR3 is built from 13 residues. The CDR3 region is CASSLGGGVEQFF. The CDR3 DNA reads as TGTGCCAGCAGCTTAGGGGGCGGAGTTGAGCAGTTCTTC.

CDR3 region: CASSHSTGADNQPQHF. In DNA, the CDR3 is TGCGCCAGCAGCCACTCGACAGGGGCGGACAATCAGCCCCAGCATTTT. V usage is TRBV4-1 and J usage is TRBJ1-5, with 8 bases lining up with TRBD1. Germline V gene lookup returns CDR1 MGHRA and CDR2 YSYEKL. Trimming took 3 bases from V and 3 from J; bases not matched to a gene: 7. This CDR3 has 16 residues.

V is TRBV2 and J is TRBJ2-2; tentatively, D is TRBD2 (6 bases). This CDR3 spans 15 amino acids. Germline V gene sequence: CDR1 SNHLY, CDR2 FYNNEI. Trimming left V 6 bases short and J 1 base short, with 12 bases between. This chain's CDR3 is CASSEDSGNTGELFF. Here the CDR3 DNA reads TGTGCCAGCAGCGAGGATAGCGGGAACACCGGGGAGCTGTTTTTT.

The chain links TRBV6-5 to TRBJ1-5; maybe TRBD1 (6 bases). Looked up from germline, CDR1 is MNHEY and CDR2 is SVGAGI. V lost 6 bases and J 6 bases, leaving 12 bases between the germline ends. The CDR3 is made up of 13 amino acids. The CDR3 nucleotides are TGTGCCAGCAGGCAGGGGAGAGGTCAGCCCCAGCATTTT. This encodes CASRQGRGQPQHF.

This sequence joins TRBV13 and TRBJ2-2; 9 nucleotides match TRBD1. The CDR3 covers 15 residues. Germline V gives CDR1 PRHDT, CDR2 FYEKMQ (reference sequence). V lost 5 bases to trimming and J lost 4 bases; unmatched junction nucleotides: 5. Written as DNA, the CDR3 is TGTGCCAGCAGCATCGGACAGGGGTTCACCGGGGAGCTGTTTTTT. It encodes CASSIGQGFTGELFF.

The chain joins TRBV23-1 to TRBJ2-7, with 14 bases aligning to TRBD2. TRBV23-1 is marked as an open reading frame, function uncertain. The CDR3 sequence is 20 residues long. With 4 bases clipped from V and 0 bases from J, the junction kept 14 bases outside the gene matches. CDR3 in DNA: TGCGCCAGCAGTCCTCCAGGCGGGACTAGCGGGGGCTATAGCTCCTACGAGCAGTACGTC. It translates to CASSPPGGTSGGYSSYEQYV.

The gene calls are TRBV19 and TRBJ2-1; 8 nucleotides match TRBD1. CDR1 is LNHDA, CDR2 SQIVND, per germline (reference sequence). Losses at the gene ends were 8 bases for V and 7 bases for J; bases not matched to a gene: 10. The CDR3 sequence is 14 residues long. CDR3: CASGLAGGLNEQFF. CDR3 DNA sequence: TGTGCCAGTGGGTTGGCAGGGGGCCTAAATGAGCAGTTCTTC.

The CDR3 loop is CASSFSPQGNTGELFF. CDR3 nucleotides: TGTGCCAGCAGTTTCTCACCACAGGGGAACACCGGGGAGCTGTTTTTT. The gene calls are TRBV27 and TRBJ2-2; maybe TRBD1 (6 bases). Germline-derived CDR1 and CDR2 are MNHEY and SMNVEV (reference sequence). This CDR3 comprises 16 residues. Trimming left V 3 bases short and J 1 base short, with 12 bases between.

The chain employs TRBV11-2 and TRBJ1-1, with TRBD1 matching 8 bases. Trimming removed 1 base from V and 5 bases from J; junction bases left unmatched: 9. Germline V gene lookup returns CDR1 SGHAT and CDR2 FQNNGV. The CDR3 has 16 residues. The chain's CDR3 is CASSLAPDREATEAFF. The CDR3 DNA sequence: TGTGCCAGCAGCTTAGCCCCGGACAGGGAAGCGACTGAAGCTTTCTTT.